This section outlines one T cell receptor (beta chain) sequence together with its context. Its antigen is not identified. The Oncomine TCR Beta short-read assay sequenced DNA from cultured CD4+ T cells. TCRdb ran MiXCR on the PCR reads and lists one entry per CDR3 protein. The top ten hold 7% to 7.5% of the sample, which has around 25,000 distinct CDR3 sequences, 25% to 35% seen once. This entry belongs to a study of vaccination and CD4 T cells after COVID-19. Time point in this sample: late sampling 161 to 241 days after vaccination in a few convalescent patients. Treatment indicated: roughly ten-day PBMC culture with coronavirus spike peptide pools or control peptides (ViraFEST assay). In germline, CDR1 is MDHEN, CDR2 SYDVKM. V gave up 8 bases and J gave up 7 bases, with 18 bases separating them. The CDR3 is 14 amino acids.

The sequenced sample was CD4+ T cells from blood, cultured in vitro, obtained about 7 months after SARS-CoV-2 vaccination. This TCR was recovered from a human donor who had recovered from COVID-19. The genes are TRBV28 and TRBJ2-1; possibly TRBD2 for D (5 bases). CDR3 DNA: TGTGCCAGCGGACTGACGGGGATATCAAATGAGCAGTTCTTC. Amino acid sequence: CASGLTGISNEQFF. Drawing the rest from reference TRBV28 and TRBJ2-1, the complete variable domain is DVKVTQSSRYLVKRTGEKVFLECVQDMDHENMFWYRQDPGLGLRLIYFSYDVKMKEKGDIPEGYSVSREKKERFSLILESASTNQTSMYLCASGLTGISNEQFFGPGTRLTVL.